These 8 T cell receptor beta chains share one sample of origin, sequenced in a study of T-cell memory formation after mild COVID-19. One entry per CDR3 protein, called by TCRdb with MiXCR from the 5' RACE reads. Altogether 250,000 to 300,000 distinct CDR3 sequences are present, 15% to 20% being singletons, with the ten largest covering approximately 22%. Source material: PBMCs or a T cell subset sorted from them (not recorded which). All receptors come from a man aged 18 to 30 who had mild COVID-19 (a few samples of this study predate the infection). Cell type and time point are not known.

This clonotype showed up just a few times. The V call is TRBV4-1, the J call TRBJ1-3; possibly TRBD1 for D (6 bases). There are 15 residues in the CDR3. The V end was cut by 5 bases, the J end by 2 bases, with 13 bases between. Germline V CDR1 and CDR2: MGHRA, YSYEKL. The CDR3 reads CASSDNRVPGNTIYF. The CDR3 bases are TGCGCCAGCAGCGATAACAGGGTACCTGGAAACACCATATATTTT.

There are a few counts of this clonotype. V gene TRBV7-2 combines with J gene TRBJ2-3, with D perhaps matching TRBD2 (6 bases). The length of the CDR3 is 15 residues. Looked up from germline, CDR1 is SGHTA and CDR2 is FQGNSA. The germline V and J ends were trimmed by 5 bases and 3 bases, with 15 bases remaining between them. The CDR3 nucleotides are TGTGCCAGCAGCCGAAGCGGGCTAGCGACAGATACGCAGTATTTT. It yields the protein CASSRSGLATDTQYF.

This clonotype was picked up many times. This chain links TRBV7-3 with TRBJ2-5; D call uncertain. Germline V gene sequence: CDR1 SGHTA, CDR2 FQGTGA. This CDR3 has 14 amino acids. Trimming took 8 bases from V and 2 from J, leaving 15 bases between them. CDR3 sequence (DNA): TGTGCCAGCCCCCAAGGGCATTTACAAGAGACCCAGTACTTC. Its translation is CASPQGHLQETQYF.

The count of this clonotype is one. The rearrangement links TRBV5-1 to TRBJ1-4; no firm D call. The CDR3 covers 13 residues. Germline V gives CDR1 SGHRS, CDR2 YFSETQ. With 2 bases removed from V and 3 bases from J, the gap between germline ends came to 5 bases. CDR3 sequence reads: CASSLRSNEKLFF. The CDR3 DNA reads TGCGCCAGCAGCTTACGGTCTAATGAAAAACTGTTTTTT.

This clonotype showed up just a few times. V is TRBV20-1 and J is TRBJ1-1; D unresolved. Germline V gene sequence: CDR1 DFQATT, CDR2 SNEGSKA (reference sequence). This CDR3 spans 12 amino acids. Trimming cost V 4 bases and J 0 bases, with 6 bases left between them. CDR3 sequence: CSAMSMNTEAFF. The CDR3 DNA follows: TGCAGTGCTATGTCAATGAACACTGAAGCTTTCTTT.

DNA of the CDR3: TGTGCCATCAGTGAGGCAGGAACGAACACTGAAGCTTTCTTT. Its translation is CAISEAGTNTEAFF. The chain recombines TRBV10-3 with TRBJ1-1; D ambiguous. The germline V gene has CDR1 ENHRY and CDR2 SYGVKD. The V gene lost 2 bases and the J gene lost 1 base, with 8 bases spanning the gap. This CDR3 has 14 residues.

The genes are TRBV29-1 and TRBJ1-1; 9 nucleotides agree with TRBD1. Germline CDR1 is SQVTM and CDR2 is ANQGSEA. CDR3 size: 12 residues. V gave up 7 bases and J gave up 7 bases; unmatched junction bases: 7. The CDR3 here is CSATTGGGEAFF. In DNA form, the CDR3 reads TGCAGCGCCACGACAGGGGGAGGTGAAGCTTTCTTT. Using reference TRBV29-1 and TRBJ1-1 for the parts outside the CDR3, the full variable domain is SAVISQKPSRDICQRGTSLTIQCQVDSQVTMMFWYRQQPGQSLTLIATANQGSEATYESGFVIDKFPISRPNLTFSTLTVSNMSPEDSSIYLCSATTGGGEAFFGQGTRLTVV.

The chain uses TRBV6-1 and TRBJ2-5; D is possibly TRBD1 (6 bases). CDR1 and CDR2 (germline): MNHNS, SASEGT. Between the trimmed V and J ends, which lost 6 bases and 0 bases, there was a span of 17 bases. The CDR3 has 16 residues. CDR3: CASRTGQWMYQETQYF. The CDR3 DNA follows: TGTGCCAGCAGGACCGGACAGTGGATGTACCAAGAGACCCAGTACTTC.